This T cell receptor (beta chain) is drawn from a study of blood T cell repertoires in COVID-19. Study background: Specimens from acute and convalescent COVID-19 originated in the United States, Italy and Spain. PBMCs, B-cell-depleted T cells, or T cells provided the cDNA or gDNA that made up the material.

The germline V gene encodes CDR1 SGHVS and CDR2 FQNEAQ. V dropped 5 bases and J dropped 5; count of bases not matched to a gene: 13. The CDR3 has 16 amino acids. Per the study methods: Using reference gene primer amplification, nucleated cell counts were estimated. Repertoires were generated with immunoSEQ multiplex PCR, while TCRdb's copy carries only in-frame clones and drops some. D and trimming were read from the DNA, whereas the V and J calls and clone size are those reported in that table. This sample has fewer than 250,000 clones, with 83% found just once. The sample comprised peripheral blood. The clonotype comes from a human donor in a cohort sampled during active COVID-19. The J gene is TRBJ2-5, the V gene TRBV7-8; 8 nucleotides agree with TRBD2. The CDR3: CASSVLGRGALETQYF. The CDR3 bases are TGTGCCAGCAGCGTACTGGGGCGGGGGGCTCTGGAGACCCAGTACTTC. The whole variable domain, filled in from reference TRBV7-8 and TRBJ2-5, reads GAGVSQSPRYKVAKRGQDVALRCDPISGHVSLFWYQQALGQGPEFLTYFQNEAQLDKSGLPSDRFFAERPEGSVSTLKIQRTQQEDSAVYLCASSVLGRGALETQYFGPGTRLLVL.